The clone carrying this T cell receptor (beta chain) was counted between two and nine times. Its antigen is unidentified. The sample originates from a study of beta chain features in type 1 diabetes. Study results and limitations: Patients with type 1 diabetes showed fewer VDJ junction insertions and more deletions.

Expressed TCRB transcripts were sequenced after all isolated RNA was converted to cDNA. Repertoires were generated with immunoSEQ multiplex PCR, while TCRdb's copy carries only in-frame clones and drops some. This sample has about 290,000 clones, with about 8.5% found just once. The germline V gene has CDR1 LNHNV and CDR2 YYDKDF (reference sequence). This CDR3 is built from 15 residues. V lost 5 bases to trimming and J lost 6 bases, with 19 bases between them. The chain is built from TRBV15 and TRBJ1-1; no clear D gene. Sequencing used central memory CD4+ T cells from blood. The clonotype was recovered from a woman aged 18 to 35 in good health. Written as DNA, the CDR3 is TGTGCCACCAGCGCCCAGACCAGCCTGGCTCCTGAAGCTTTCTTT. Translated, it gives CATSAQTSLAPEAFF.